The 28 T cell receptor beta chains listed next were all sequenced from one sample in a study of CD8+ T cells in alopecia areata. Extraction and reverse transcription of RNA yielded cDNA as the sequencing template. Clones were read by immunoSEQ multiplex PCR, and TCRdb kept only the in-frame ones, dropping some. The sample carries over 150,000 clones, 50% to 60% recorded once. Treatment of the sample: oral pan-JAK inhibitor, 5-10 mg twice daily. The source material was CD4+ T cells sorted from blood, sampled at week 4, from a patient treated with tofacitinib. The receptors here all came from a human donor with alopecia areata.

This chain joins TRBV10-3 and TRBJ2-7, with D perhaps being TRBD1 or TRBD2 (5 bases each). The germline gives CDR1 ENHRY, CDR2 SYGVKD. V shed 2 bases and J shed 5 bases, with 13 bases lying between them. The CDR3 loop spans 14 amino acids. The chain's CDR3 is CAISETGDGNEQYF. The CDR3 DNA is TGTGCCATCAGTGAGACTGGGGACGGAAACGAGCAGTACTTC.

In DNA, the CDR3 is TGTGCCAGCAGCCAAACAATCACCGGGGAGCTGTTTTTT. It is translated as CASSQTITGELFF. The chain carries TRBV2 and TRBJ2-2, with D unclear. The CDR3 contains 13 residues. Trimming shortened V by 6 bases and J by 4 bases, and 9 bases separated the two germline ends. Germline V gene sequence: CDR1 SNHLY, CDR2 FYNNEI.

V and J are TRBV5-4 and TRBJ2-1; D not certain. Trimming left V 2 bases short and J 4 bases short, with 13 bases between. The V gene's germline CDR1 is SGHNT and CDR2 YYREEE (reference sequence). This CDR3 is 15 amino acids long. Here the CDR3 reads CASSLGLPIYNEQFF. CDR3 coding DNA: TGTGCCAGCAGCTTAGGCCTACCGATTTACAATGAGCAGTTCTTC.

The chain is built from TRBV5-1 and TRBJ2-1; 7 bases agree with TRBD1. Germline loops: CDR1 SGHRS, CDR2 YFSETQ. J lost 2 bases, V lost 1 base, and 0 bases had no gene match. The CDR3 spans 14 residues. The CDR3 loop is CASSLRGPYNEQFF. The CDR3 DNA reads TGCGCCAGCAGCTTGAGGGGGCCCTACAATGAGCAGTTCTTC.

The CDR3 sequence: CASSSTGSSYGYTF. Written as DNA, the CDR3 is TGTGCCAGCAGCTCGACAGGGTCCTCCTATGGCTACACCTTC. The chain has TRBV5-6 and TRBJ1-2, with TRBD1 matching 7 bases. CDR1 and CDR2 from the germline V gene are SGHDT and YYEEEE. The CDR3 consists of 14 residues. V dropped 3 bases and J dropped 4; count of bases not matched to a gene: 6.

The rearrangement uses TRBV29-1 and TRBJ2-2; 9 bases match TRBD2. The trim removed 2 bases at V and 4 bases at J, leaving 5 bases unmatched. Germline values: CDR1 SQVTM, CDR2 ANQGSEA. This CDR3 is built from 15 residues. The CDR3 region is CSVERAGGRTGELFF. In DNA form, the CDR3 reads TGCAGCGTTGAAAGAGCGGGGGGACGCACCGGGGAGCTGTTTTTT.

This clone showed up just a few times. The chain combines TRBV5-6 with TRBJ2-5, with TRBD2 as a possible D gene (6 bases). The germline gives CDR1 SGHDT, CDR2 YYEEEE. The CDR3 spans 14 residues. V gave up 5 bases and J gave up 0 bases, with 11 bases separating them. CDR3 in DNA: TGTGCCAGCAGTCTTGGGGGGTACCAAGAGACCCAGTACTTC. Its translation: CASSLGGYQETQYF.

The chain links TRBV29-1 to TRBJ2-1, with D perhaps matching TRBD2 (5 bases). The CDR3 sequence is 15 residues long. Trimming pared 3 bases from V and 1 base from J, leaving 13 bases between. Germline assignment: CDR1 SQVTM and CDR2 ANQGSEA. CDR3 DNA: TGCAGCGTTGAGGGCGGGTTCCCTTCCTACAATGAGCAGTTCTTC. Its translation: CSVEGGFPSYNEQFF.

This clone was seen a handful of times. This chain joins TRBV5-5 and TRBJ2-3; either TRBD1 or TRBD2 may supply D (5 bases each). V gave up 5 bases and J gave up 2 bases, with 18 bases separating them. The CDR3 is made up of 16 amino acids. Germline V gene sequence: CDR1 SGHKS, CDR2 YYEKEE (reference sequence). The CDR3 here is CASRPLGLGVTDTQYF. The CDR3 bases are TGTGCCAGCAGGCCCCTGGGGCTGGGGGTCACAGATACGCAGTATTTT.

This sequence joins TRBV29-1 and TRBJ2-5; D is undetermined. This CDR3 comprises 12 residues. Germline CDR1 SQVTM, CDR2 ANQGSEA. V lost 4 bases, J lost 0 bases, and 6 bases lay in between. In DNA form, the CDR3 reads TGCAGCGTTGTAACACACCAAGAGACCCAGTACTTC. This encodes CSVVTHQETQYF.

V is TRBV5-1 and J is TRBJ1-2, with 9 bases lining up with TRBD1. The V gene end was trimmed by 4 bases and the J gene end by 1 base; junction bases not matched to a gene: 8. The CDR3 contains 16 residues. Germline CDR1 reads SGHRS; CDR2 reads YFSETQ. CDR3 in DNA: TGCGCCAGCAGCCCGGTTTTGGGACAGGGTAACTATGGCTACACCTTC. Translated, it gives CASSPVLGQGNYGYTF.

V usage is TRBV7-9 and J usage is TRBJ2-7, with TRBD2 identical over 8 bases. CDR1 is SEHNR, CDR2 FQNEAQ, per germline (reference sequence). This CDR3 has 14 residues. Trimming removed 5 bases from V and 2 bases from J; junction bases left unmatched: 5. DNA for the CDR3: TGTGCCAGCAGCACTAGCGGATCGGCCTACGAGCAGTACTTC. Translating gives CASSTSGSAYEQYF.

This clone turned up a few times. The chain carries TRBV29-1 and TRBJ1-2, with TRBD1 as a possible D gene (5 bases). Germline-derived CDR1 and CDR2 are SQVTM and ANQGSEA. The CDR3 runs 13 residues. Trimming shortened V by 6 bases and J by 4 bases, and 15 bases separated the two germline ends. CDR3 amino acids: CSVPRGGGYGYTF. The CDR3 DNA reads TGCAGCGTCCCGAGGGGCGGAGGCTATGGCTACACCTTC.

This chain connects TRBV7-9 to TRBJ1-2; D not resolved. CDR1 SEHNR and CDR2 FQNEAQ come from the germline V gene (reference sequence). This CDR3 is built from 13 residues. V lost 0 bases to trimming and J lost 7 bases, with 9 bases between them. The CDR3 sequence is CASSLADGSGYTF. DNA of the CDR3: TGTGCCAGCAGCTTAGCTGATGGAAGTGGCTACACCTTC.

This clone was recorded only once. The chain couples TRBV30 to TRBJ2-1; the D call may be TRBD1 or TRBD2 (5 bases each). The CDR3 is 15 amino acids. Between the trimmed V and J ends, which lost 0 bases and 6 bases, there was a span of 15 bases. CDR1 GTSNPN and CDR2 SVGIG come from the germline V gene (reference sequence). The CDR3 loop reads CAWSVWGSLLNEQFF. The DNA for the CDR3 is TGTGCCTGGAGTGTATGGGGGAGCCTCCTCAATGAGCAGTTCTTC.

DNA of the CDR3: TGTGCCTGGAGTGTAGGGAGACAGGGGCTTCTAGTTATGAACACTGAAGCTTTCTTT. It is translated as CAWSVGRQGLLVMNTEAFF. The rearrangement links TRBV30 to TRBJ1-1, with 8 bases fitting TRBD1. This CDR3 has 19 residues. CDR1 is GTSNPN, CDR2 SVGIG, per germline (reference sequence). The V segment lost 0 bases and the J segment 0 bases; nucleotides outside the gene matches: 15.

The chain uses TRBV29-1 and TRBJ2-2; 9 positions match TRBD1. J was trimmed by 15 bases and V by 4 bases; bases with no gene match: 3. CDR3 length: 10 amino acids. Per the germline V gene, CDR1 is SQVTM and CDR2 is ANQGSEA. The CDR3 nucleotides read TGCAGCGTTGGGGACAGGGCGGTGTTTTTT. Protein product: CSVGDRAVFF.

The rearrangement links TRBV7-2 to TRBJ2-7; perhaps TRBD2 as D (5 bases). Germline loops: CDR1 SGHTA, CDR2 FQGNSA. V was clipped by 5 bases and J by 3 bases, with 8 bases between them. The CDR3 sequence is 12 residues long. The CDR3 DNA sequence: TGTGCCAGCAGCCCCCGGGGCTACGAGCAGTACTTC. Its translation is CASSPRGYEQYF.

The V and J genes are TRBV29-1 and TRBJ1-1; 9 nucleotides match TRBD1. The CDR3 has 12 residues. Per germline, CDR1 SQVTM and CDR2 ANQGSEA. With 7 bases clipped from V and 5 bases from J, the junction kept 5 bases outside the gene matches. The DNA of the CDR3 is TGCAGCGCCTACAGGGGGCCAACTGAAGCTTTCTTT. Translating it yields CSAYRGPTEAFF. Full variable domain (outside the CDR3, taken from reference TRBV29-1 and TRBJ1-1): SAVISQKPSRDICQRGTSLTIQCQVDSQVTMMFWYRQQPGQSLTLIATANQGSEATYESGFVIDKFPISRPNLTFSTLTVSNMSPEDSSIYLCSAYRGPTEAFFGQGTRLTVV.

This clone showed up just a few times. The chain's CDR3 is CASSQGDAMNTEAFF. The CDR3 bases are TGCGCCAGCAGCCAAGGGGACGCCATGAACACTGAAGCTTTCTTT. The chain employs TRBV4-1 and TRBJ1-1; tentatively, D is TRBD1 (5 bases). Germline V lookup: CDR1 MGHRA, CDR2 YSYEKL. The CDR3 has 15 amino acids. V dropped 1 base and J dropped 0 bases, with 9 bases sitting between them.

In its sample, this clone was seen a few times. The chain uses TRBV15 and TRBJ2-7; 9 nucleotides agree with TRBD1. This CDR3 has 17 residues. Germline CDR1 reads LNHNV; CDR2 reads YYDKDF (reference sequence). Trimming took 3 bases from V and 0 from J; bases not matched to a gene: 9. In DNA form, the CDR3 reads TGTGCCACCAGCAGCGGACAGGGGATGGCGGGCTCCTACGAGCAGTACTTC. Its translation is CATSSGQGMAGSYEQYF.

The chain carries TRBV7-9 and TRBJ2-7, with a possible D match to TRBD1 (5 bases). The CDR3 is 15 residues long. CDR1 is SEHNR, CDR2 FQNEAQ, per germline (reference sequence). Deletions cut 1 base from V and 0 bases from J, with 10 bases between. The CDR3: CASSLEDRASYEQYF. CDR3 coding DNA: TGTGCCAGCAGCTTAGAAGACAGAGCCTCCTACGAGCAGTACTTC.

The V gene is TRBV7-2, the J gene TRBJ2-3; 9 nucleotides line up with TRBD2. Per the germline V gene, CDR1 is SGHTA and CDR2 is FQGNSA. The CDR3 has 16 residues. With V trimmed by 7 bases and J by 1 base, 9 bases remained unmatched. As DNA, the CDR3 is TGTGCCAGCAACCCTAGCGGGATCGTGGGCACAGATACGCAGTATTTT. This codes for CASNPSGIVGTDTQYF.

V gene TRBV6-1 combines with J gene TRBJ2-7; 9 bases line up with TRBD1. After removal of 11 bases from V and 4 bases from J, the junction contained 9 bases not matched to a gene. CDR1 and CDR2 (germline): MNHNS, SASEGT. The CDR3 has 13 residues. CDR3 in amino acids: CACSFGTGYEQYF. The CDR3 DNA reads TGTGCCTGTTCTTTCGGGACAGGGTACGAGCAGTACTTC.

V and J are TRBV30 and TRBJ2-2; D call uncertain. The V gene lost 1 base and the J gene lost 0 bases, with 9 bases spanning the gap. The CDR3 extends over 15 amino acids. The germline V gene encodes CDR1 GTSNPN and CDR2 SVGIG (reference sequence). DNA of the CDR3: TGTGCCTGGAGTGGCAATGCCCCGAACACCGGGGAGCTGTTTTTT. Amino acid sequence: CAWSGNAPNTGELFF.

This clone was seen a handful of times. V usage is TRBV5-6 and J usage is TRBJ1-2; D is undetermined. CDR3 size: 13 residues. In germline, CDR1 is SGHDT, CDR2 YYEEEE. Trimming cost V 4 bases and J 4 bases, with 11 bases left between them. CDR3 nucleotide sequence: TGTGCCAGCAGCCCTTTACGACGCTATGGCTACACCTTC. Translated: CASSPLRRYGYTF.

The rearrangement uses TRBV7-9 and TRBJ2-3; D call uncertain. CDR3 size: 13 residues. The germline V gene has CDR1 SEHNR and CDR2 FQNEAQ (reference sequence). V lost 3 bases, J lost 3 bases, and 7 bases lay in between. In DNA form, the CDR3 reads TGTGCCAGCAGCTTTGGTTATACAGATACGCAGTATTTT. It codes for CASSFGYTDTQYF.

The chain has TRBV23-1 and TRBJ1-6, with D uncertain. TRBV23-1 is an ORF, with its function uncertain. The CDR3 is made up of 15 amino acids. V dropped 8 bases and J dropped 11 bases, with 22 bases sitting between them. The CDR3 bases are TGCGCCAGCCCTTCGAGGAGTTCGACCTGGACACCCCTCCACTTT. Encoded protein: CASPSRSSTWTPLHF.